A single sample is the source of the 3 T cell receptor beta chains below, sequenced in a study of CD8 T cells in Susac syndrome. Random-hexamer reverse transcription was applied to roughly 0.45 to 1 ug RNA. TCRdb redid the calling of the immunoSEQ multiplex PCR reads with MiXCR, one entry per CDR3 protein. Here the sample spans about 440,000 distinct CDR3 sequences, approximately 89% being singletons. The specimen sequenced was CD8+ T cells from PBMCs. These receptors originate from a human donor with multiple sclerosis.

This chain uses TRBV29-1 with TRBJ2-7; possible D gene TRBD1, 5 bases. V shed 5 bases and J shed 3 bases, with 14 bases lying between them. Germline loops: CDR1 SQVTM, CDR2 ANQGSEA. This CDR3 has 13 residues. CDR3 bases: TGCAGCGTTAGGACATCCCCGAACTACGAGCAGTACTTC. Translating gives CSVRTSPNYEQYF.

The CDR3 here is CASSFRQAEVTEAFF. For the CDR3, the DNA is TGCGCCAGCAGCTTCCGGCAGGCCGAGGTCACTGAAGCTTTCTTT. The rearrangement uses TRBV5-1 and TRBJ1-1; D gene uncertain. Germline CDR1 is SGHRS and CDR2 is YFSETQ. The CDR3 covers 15 residues. Trimming removed 2 bases at V and 4 bases at J, with 15 bases between.

The chain joins TRBV6-5 to TRBJ2-5; TRBD2 aligns across 12 bases. J was trimmed by 1 base and V by 2 bases; bases with no gene match: 2. Germline V gene data show CDR1 as MNHEY and CDR2 as SVGAGI. This CDR3 is built from 16 residues. CDR3: CASSYVTSGGQETQYF. The CDR3 region has the DNA TGTGCCAGCAGTTACGTGACTAGCGGGGGCCAAGAGACCCAGTACTTC.